This TCR beta chain was documented in a study of T cell responses to AZD1222 COVID-19 vaccine. Sequencing was performed with immunoSEQ multiplex PCR; in TCRdb, only in-frame clones are kept and a portion is missing. In the table there are some 93,000 clones, roughly 90% of which are singletons. Points from the study as a whole: Mostly white British, mostly female donors; authors suggested clonal diversity may be underestimated. The breadth and depth of Spike-specific TCRs increased once two AZD1222 doses had been given.

Germline-derived CDR1 and CDR2 are DFQATT and SNEGSKA (reference sequence). This CDR3 is 13 amino acids long. V lost 3 bases, J lost 7 bases, and 12 bases lay in between. As to this clone: The antigen is undetermined.

The gene calls are TRBV20-1 and TRBJ1-4; D call uncertain. This specimen consisted of peripheral blood, obtained 28 days after the second AZD1222 dose. The receptor was derived from an adult who received the AZD1222 COVID-19 vaccine. The CDR3 loop reads CSASPSGSEKLFF. For the CDR3, the DNA is TGCAGTGCTAGTCCCAGTGGAAGTGAAAAACTGTTTTTT.